Below, 22 T cell receptor beta chains from the same sample are listed, as sequenced in a study of patients and donors after allogeneic stem cell transplantation. TCRdb ran MiXCR on the RT-PCR reads and lists one entry per CDR3 protein. Among about 960,000 distinct CDR3 sequences, about a sixth were seen once, and the ten largest hold 6%. The source material was blood, either unsorted or a sorted T cell fraction (not recorded which). The receptors come from a human donor who was either an allogeneic HSCT recipient or a stem cell or donor lymphocyte infusion donor (not recorded which). It is not recorded whose cells these are; they may come from a transplant donor.

The V gene is TRBV15, the J gene TRBJ2-2; D remains unclear. Germline V CDR1 and CDR2: LNHNV, YYDKDF (reference sequence). V was shortened by 2 bases and J by 3 bases, with 7 bases between the two germline ends. CDR3 size: 14 residues. This CDR3 reads CATSRSADTGELFF. CDR3 coding DNA: TGTGCCACCAGCAGATCTGCTGACACCGGGGAGCTGTTTTTT.

The sample holds a few counts of this clonotype. The genes are TRBV5-6 and TRBJ1-1; D not resolved. The CDR3 runs 13 residues. Germline values: CDR1 SGHDT, CDR2 YYEEEE. Trimming stripped 0 bases from V and 11 bases from J, with 14 bases between. As DNA, the CDR3 is TGTGCCAGCAGCTTGGACATGAGGTCCGAGGCTTTCTTT. Translating gives CASSLDMRSEAFF.

This clonotype showed up just a few times. The J gene is TRBJ2-5, the V gene TRBV29-1; 8 nucleotides align to TRBD2. Germline trimming cut 6 bases from V and 5 bases from J; bases unmatched to any gene: 11. The CDR3 has 14 residues. Germline loops: CDR1 SQVTM, CDR2 ANQGSEA. CDR3 nucleotides: TGCAGCGTACAATCTAGCGGGCGGGGCGAGACCCAGTACTTC. Translation: CSVQSSGRGETQYF.

This clonotype was recorded a few times. The rearrangement joins TRBV14 to TRBJ1-1; D is possibly TRBD1 (5 bases). CDR1 is SGHDN, CDR2 FVKESK, per germline. V was clipped by 6 bases and J by 3 bases, with 11 bases between them. The CDR3 has 13 amino acids. CDR3 in DNA: TGTGCCAGCAGTATGGGGGGGTACACTGAAGCTTTCTTT. Translated, it gives CASSMGGYTEAFF.

The J gene is TRBJ2-1, the V gene TRBV6-4; TRBD1 matches 7 bases. The CDR3 is made up of 16 amino acids. The junction had 7 bases not matched to a gene; V was cut back by 2 bases and J by 3 bases. CDR1 is MRHNA and CDR2 is SNTAGT in the germline V gene. The CDR3 spells CASSDSDRADYNEQFF. The CDR3 DNA is TGTGCCAGCAGTGACAGTGACAGGGCGGACTACAATGAGCAGTTCTTC.

This clonotype was seen more than once but under ten times. The J gene is TRBJ2-1, the V gene TRBV4-1; 8 bases agree with TRBD2. J lost 6 bases, V lost 5 bases, and 9 bases had no gene match. The CDR3 loop spans 15 amino acids. In germline, CDR1 is MGHRA, CDR2 YSYEKL. The CDR3 here is CASSSPGTSSNEQFF. The CDR3 nucleotides read TGCGCCAGCAGCTCACCCGGGACTAGTAGCAATGAGCAGTTCTTC.

This clonotype was seen only a few times. V and J are TRBV12-3 or TRBV12-4 and TRBJ1-5; 8 bases fit TRBD1. J gave up 11 bases and V 1 base, and 7 bases lay outside the gene matches. The CDR3 runs 14 residues. CDR3 DNA: TGTGCCAGCAGTTTAGGGACAGGGTTCGGTGCCCAGCATTTT. Its protein is CASSLGTGFGAQHF.

The chain recombines TRBV5-1 with TRBJ2-5, with TRBD1 as a possible D gene (6 bases). The V end was cut by 0 bases, the J end by 2 bases, with 11 bases between. This CDR3 is built from 15 residues. The germline gives CDR1 SGHRS, CDR2 YFSETQ. The CDR3 loop is CASSLVRGPQETQYF. The DNA of the CDR3 is TGCGCCAGCAGCTTGGTCAGGGGACCTCAAGAGACCCAGTACTTC.

The chain is built from TRBV19 and TRBJ2-7, with D possibly TRBD1 on 6 matching bases. CDR3 length equals 14 residues. V lost 4 bases, J lost 2 bases, and 12 bases lay in between. In germline, CDR1 is LNHDA, CDR2 SQIVND (reference sequence). The CDR3 loop is CASSKRQVAYEQYF. The CDR3 DNA sequence: TGTGCCAGTAGTAAGCGACAGGTAGCCTACGAGCAGTACTTC.

This clonotype was seen only a few times. V gene TRBV2 combines with J gene TRBJ1-3; D perhaps matches TRBD1 (5 bases). The CDR3 is 17 residues long. V was trimmed by 0 bases and J by 2 bases, leaving 14 bases between them. The germline V gene encodes CDR1 SNHLY and CDR2 FYNNEI. For the CDR3, the DNA is TGTGCCAGCAGTGAAGCGGGGCGGCTACTGACTGGAAACACCATATATTTT. Translation gives CASSEAGRLLTGNTIYF.

In its sample, this clonotype was seen a few times. This sequence joins TRBV12-3 or TRBV12-4 and TRBJ1-2; TRBD1 is a possible D gene (5 bases). The CDR3 spans 12 residues. Between the trimmed V and J ends, which lost 5 bases and 8 bases, there was a span of 12 bases. The CDR3 DNA follows: TGTGCCAGCAGTCGCGGACAAAGCGGCTACACCTTC. This encodes CASSRGQSGYTF.

This clonotype has a single count. The chain carries TRBV12-3 or TRBV12-4 and TRBJ1-3; 7 positions agree with TRBD1. V trimming: 2 bases; J trimming: 8 bases; junction bases outside the gene matches: 0. This CDR3 is built from 12 residues. The CDR3 spells CASSLRGHTIYF. For the CDR3, the DNA is TGTGCCAGCAGTTTAAGGGGGCACACCATATATTTT.

Only a few counts were recorded for this clonotype. The rearrangement uses TRBV5-1 and TRBJ2-7; D is uncertain. Germline V CDR1 and CDR2: SGHRS, YFSETQ. The CDR3 covers 16 residues. Trimming removed 4 bases from V and 0 bases from J, with 17 bases in between. The CDR3 is CASSREPTRTSYEQYF. The CDR3 DNA follows: TGCGCCAGCAGCCGAGAACCCACAAGGACCTCCTACGAGCAGTACTTC.

This clonotype has more than one count but fewer than ten. The chain is built from TRBV6-1 and TRBJ1-2; TRBD1 might be the D (5 bases). The germline V and J ends were trimmed by 5 bases and 8 bases, with 15 bases remaining between them. Germline CDR1 MNHNS, CDR2 SASEGT. CDR3 length: 13 amino acids. Here the CDR3 reads CASSIGTPAGYTF. CDR3 DNA: TGTGCCAGCAGTATCGGGACTCCAGCGGGCTACACCTTC.

The rearrangement links TRBV27 to TRBJ2-7, with D unresolved. The V gene's germline CDR1 is MNHEY and CDR2 SMNVEV (reference sequence). The CDR3 has 14 amino acids. The V and J ends lost 4 bases and 3 bases respectively, with 13 bases between them. The CDR3 is CASSYGSSNYEQYF. CDR3 sequence (DNA): TGTGCCAGCAGTTATGGAAGCAGCAACTACGAGCAGTACTTC.

The chain employs TRBV7-8 and TRBJ2-1; 8 bases are a match to TRBD2. CDR1 and CDR2 (germline): SGHVS, FQNEAQ. The CDR3 covers 15 residues. The V segment lost 5 bases and the J segment 7 bases; nucleotides outside the gene matches: 10. The CDR3 sequence: CASSPQIAGLNEQFF. The CDR3 DNA reads as TGTGCCAGCAGCCCACAGATAGCGGGATTGAATGAGCAGTTCTTC.

The chain carries TRBV7-2 and TRBJ1-1, with TRBD1 matching 8 bases. From germline, CDR1 is SGHTA and CDR2 FQGNSA. This CDR3 region has 15 residues. J lost 4 bases, V lost 3 bases, and 7 bases had no gene match. The CDR3: CASSLPTGVITEAFF. CDR3 nucleotides: TGTGCCAGCAGCTTGCCGACAGGGGTGATCACTGAAGCTTTCTTT.

Only a few counts were recorded for this clonotype. This chain joins TRBV5-1 and TRBJ2-2, with D uncertain. The CDR3 totals 14 residues. Germline V gene data show CDR1 as SGHRS and CDR2 as YFSETQ. The V end was cut by 6 bases, the J end by 3 bases, with 12 bases between. The DNA for the CDR3 is TGCGCCAGCACCGGGCCCTCAGACACCGGGGAGCTGTTTTTT. Amino acid sequence: CASTGPSDTGELFF.

The V call is TRBV12-3 or TRBV12-4, the J call TRBJ1-2, with TRBD1 as a possible D gene (6 bases). V gave up 10 bases and J gave up 5 bases, with 26 bases separating them. The CDR3 is 16 amino acids. CDR3 DNA: TGTGCCACCCTACCCCGAACAGGGCTGGGACCATATGGCTACACCTTC. Encoded protein: CATLPRTGLGPYGYTF.

The V and J genes are TRBV2 and TRBJ1-6; no reliable D call. This CDR3 is 13 amino acids long. V was trimmed by 7 bases and J by 7 bases, leaving 11 bases between them. Germline lookup yields CDR1 SNHLY and CDR2 FYNNEI. The CDR3 loop reads CASTYEFNSPLHF. In DNA, the CDR3 is TGTGCCAGCACTTACGAATTCAATTCACCCCTCCACTTT.

This clonotype has a handful of counts. This chain links TRBV20-1 with TRBJ1-2; no definite D call. Trimming stripped 3 bases from V and 8 bases from J, with 19 bases between. CDR3 length: 14 residues. The germline CDR1 and CDR2 sequences are DFQATT and SNEGSKA (reference sequence). The CDR3, as DNA: TGCAGTGCTAGCCCACCCACAGCCTCCTGGGGCTACACCTTC. Translating gives CSASPPTASWGYTF.

V and J are TRBV24-1 and TRBJ1-5; D is uncertain. Trimming cost V 4 bases and J 6 bases, with 12 bases left between them. This CDR3 is 14 amino acids long. Germline CDR1 is KGHDR and CDR2 is SFDVKD. The DNA for the CDR3 is TGTGCCACCAGTGACGGGCGGGTTGGTCAGCCCCAGCATTTT. It is translated as CATSDGRVGQPQHF.